The 18 T cell receptor beta chains below come from one sample, sequenced in a study of blood T cell repertoires in COVID-19. Libraries were prepared by immunoSEQ multiplex PCR; TCRdb keeps only in-frame clonotypes and omits some of them. This sample carries about 310,000 clones, about 90% of them seen once, and the ten largest clones take around 0.96%. Sequenced input: peripheral blood. All receptors come from a woman between 40 and 50 years old with COVID-19, enrolled during active disease.

The rearrangement joins TRBV5-1 to TRBJ2-1; TRBD2 matches at 9 bases. With 0 bases clipped from V and 5 bases from J, the junction kept 9 bases outside the gene matches. The germline CDR1 and CDR2 sequences are SGHRS and YFSETQ. The CDR3 is 17 residues long. The CDR3, as DNA: TGCGCCAGCAGCTTGGGAGGAGGAGCGGGAGGCCACAATGAGCAGTTCTTC. It encodes CASSLGGGAGGHNEQFF.

A remark on this clone: Germline and junction disagree at one end, which may indicate a read error. The V gene is TRBV5-4, the J gene TRBJ1-4; TRBD1 matches at 8 bases. The length of the CDR3 is 11 residues. CDR1 and CDR2 from the germline V gene are SGHNT and YYREEE (reference sequence). CDR3 DNA: TGTGCCAGCAGTTTGGACAGGGAAATGTTTTTT. Protein: CASSLDREMFF.

The chain links TRBV6-4 to TRBJ2-1; D is perhaps TRBD2 (6 bases). Germline V lookup: CDR1 MRHNA, CDR2 SNTAGT. V lost 0 bases and J 2 bases, leaving 8 bases between the germline ends. The CDR3 runs to 15 residues. The chain's CDR3 is CASSDSGGTYNEQFF. The CDR3 DNA follows: TGTGCCAGCAGTGACTCAGGAGGGACCTACAATGAGCAGTTCTTC.

This chain links TRBV4-2 with TRBJ2-1; 10 bases map to TRBD2. The CDR3 is 17 residues long. Germline CDR1 is LGHNA and CDR2 is YNFKEQ. V lost 1 base, J lost 7 bases, and 10 bases stayed unmatched. CDR3 residues: CASSQGVRASGSNEQFF. The CDR3 DNA follows: TGTGCCAGCAGCCAAGGGGTCCGGGCTAGCGGGAGTAATGAGCAGTTCTTC.

V is TRBV7-6 and J is TRBJ1-1; TRBD1 agrees at 7 bases. Germline V lookup: CDR1 SGHVS, CDR2 FNYEAQ. Germline trimming cut 1 base from V and 5 bases from J; bases unmatched to any gene: 7. The CDR3 contains 15 residues. CDR3 protein: CASSLERTGGTEAFF. In DNA, the CDR3 is TGTGCCAGCAGCTTAGAGCGGACAGGCGGGACTGAAGCTTTCTTT.

J is TRBJ2-7 and V is TRBV6-1, with 8 positions matching TRBD1. Germline V gene lookup returns CDR1 MNHNS and CDR2 SASEGT. The CDR3 totals 16 residues. V trimming: 2 bases; J trimming: 1 base; junction bases outside the gene matches: 7. The CDR3 DNA is TGTGCCAGCAGTGAATGGGTCCGGGACAGGTCCTACGAGCAGTACTTC. It codes for CASSEWVRDRSYEQYF.

Only one count was recorded for this clone. This chain joins TRBV28 and TRBJ2-7; TRBD2 matches at 7 bases. The CDR3 sequence is 15 residues long. Germline values: CDR1 MDHEN, CDR2 SYDVKM. The V and J ends lost 8 bases and 6 bases, in that order; junction bases with no gene match: 16. The CDR3 loop is CASLGGSRARSEQYF. The CDR3, as DNA: TGTGCCAGCCTGGGGGGGTCAAGGGCTAGGAGCGAGCAGTACTTC.

This sequence joins TRBV18 and TRBJ1-4; weak D call: TRBD1 (6 bases). Between the trimmed V and J ends, which lost 2 bases and 4 bases, there was a span of 8 bases. CDR1 KGHSH and CDR2 LQKENI come from the germline V gene. This CDR3 is built from 14 residues. CDR3 region: CASSPGGLNEKLFF. The DNA of the CDR3 is TGTGCCAGCTCACCAGGGGGCCTTAATGAAAAACTGTTTTTT.

This chain joins TRBV2 and TRBJ2-6, with no clear D. CDR1 is SNHLY and CDR2 is FYNNEI in the germline V gene. Trimming removed 5 bases at V and 3 bases at J, with 5 bases between. The CDR3 is 13 amino acids. CDR3 protein: CASSIGGANVLTF. In DNA, the CDR3 is TGTGCCAGCAGTATCGGTGGGGCCAACGTCCTGACTTTC.

This chain joins TRBV5-1 and TRBJ2-7; 7 bases are a match to TRBD1. The CDR3 sequence is 13 residues long. Germline V gene data show CDR1 as SGHRS and CDR2 as YFSETQ. The trim removed 3 bases at V and 7 bases at J, leaving 7 bases unmatched. The CDR3 protein is CASSWETGREQYF. In DNA, the CDR3 is TGCGCCAGCAGCTGGGAGACAGGGCGGGAGCAGTACTTC.

This chain links TRBV15 with TRBJ2-3; 8 nucleotides agree with TRBD2. CDR3 length: 16 amino acids. Germline loops: CDR1 LNHNV, CDR2 YYDKDF (reference sequence). The V and J ends lost 8 bases and 2 bases, in that order; junction bases with no gene match: 12. CDR3 DNA sequence: TGTGCCACCGACAGAGGAACTAGCGGTTTCACAGATACGCAGTATTTT. It codes for CATDRGTSGFTDTQYF.

J is TRBJ2-5 and V is TRBV7-6, with D possibly matching TRBD2 (5 bases). The germline CDR1 and CDR2 sequences are SGHVS and FNYEAQ. The CDR3 sequence is 14 residues long. V was clipped by 0 bases and J by 9 bases, with 14 bases between them. The CDR3 is CASSLAGSGVAQYF. The CDR3 DNA sequence: TGTGCCAGCAGCTTAGCAGGGTCCGGGGTGGCCCAGTACTTC.

This clone has only one observation. The CDR3: CATSDSRDSNEKLFF. The DNA of the CDR3 is TGTGCCACCAGTGACAGCCGGGACAGTAATGAAAAACTGTTTTTT. This chain uses TRBV24-1 with TRBJ1-4, with 7 bases that match TRBD1. This CDR3 is 15 amino acids long. Germline V gene data show CDR1 as KGHDR and CDR2 as SFDVKD. The trim removed 4 bases at V and 4 bases at J, leaving 5 bases unmatched.

The chain carries TRBV28 and TRBJ1-6, with D possibly matching TRBD1 (5 bases). Trimming pared 6 bases from V and 10 bases from J, leaving 16 bases between. The CDR3 has 14 residues. Germline V lookup: CDR1 MDHEN, CDR2 SYDVKM. The CDR3 sequence: CASSPWGVGSPLHF. In nucleotides, the CDR3 is TGTGCCAGCAGCCCCTGGGGGGTGGGCTCACCCCTCCACTTT. The full variable domain, completed using reference TRBV28 and TRBJ1-6, is DVKVTQSSRYLVKRTGEKVFLECVQDMDHENMFWYRQDPGLGLRLIYFSYDVKMKEKGDIPEGYSVSREKKERFSLILESASTNQTSMYLCASSPWGVGSPLHFGNGTRLTVT.

The chain links TRBV5-1 to TRBJ2-3, with a possible D match to TRBD1 (6 bases). Trimming shortened V by 1 base and J by 4 bases, and 13 bases separated the two germline ends. Germline CDR1 reads SGHRS; CDR2 reads YFSETQ. The CDR3 consists of 15 residues. The CDR3 reads CASSLLGGNPDTQYF. CDR3 sequence (DNA): TGCGCCAGCAGCTTGTTAGGGGGTAATCCAGATACGCAGTATTTT.

The rearrangement joins TRBV19 to TRBJ1-1; possibly TRBD1 for D (5 bases). CDR3 length: 16 residues. V lost 5 bases and J lost 4, with 20 bases in between. Germline V lookup: CDR1 LNHDA, CDR2 SQIVND (reference sequence). Written as DNA, the CDR3 is TGTGCCAGTAGTCCGCGAGGAGGGCAGGGAGGCACTGAAGCTTTCTTT. This gives the protein CASSPRGGQGGTEAFF.

The chain is built from TRBV30 and TRBJ2-1, with no clear D. This CDR3 region has 11 residues. Germline V gene lookup returns CDR1 GTSNPN and CDR2 SVGIG (reference sequence). Trimming pared 0 bases from V and 6 bases from J, leaving 3 bases between. The CDR3 DNA sequence: TGTGCCTGGAGTGTTAGCAATGAGCAGTTCTTC. It is translated as CAWSVSNEQFF.

The DNA for the CDR3 is TGTGCCAGCAGCTACCAGGGGGACTTCGAGCAGTACTTC. This sequence encodes CASSYQGDFEQYF. The V and J genes are TRBV7-6 and TRBJ2-7; D is possibly TRBD1 (7 bases). V lost 4 bases and J lost 6, with 13 bases in between. The CDR3 is 13 residues long. Germline CDR1 reads SGHVS; CDR2 reads FNYEAQ.